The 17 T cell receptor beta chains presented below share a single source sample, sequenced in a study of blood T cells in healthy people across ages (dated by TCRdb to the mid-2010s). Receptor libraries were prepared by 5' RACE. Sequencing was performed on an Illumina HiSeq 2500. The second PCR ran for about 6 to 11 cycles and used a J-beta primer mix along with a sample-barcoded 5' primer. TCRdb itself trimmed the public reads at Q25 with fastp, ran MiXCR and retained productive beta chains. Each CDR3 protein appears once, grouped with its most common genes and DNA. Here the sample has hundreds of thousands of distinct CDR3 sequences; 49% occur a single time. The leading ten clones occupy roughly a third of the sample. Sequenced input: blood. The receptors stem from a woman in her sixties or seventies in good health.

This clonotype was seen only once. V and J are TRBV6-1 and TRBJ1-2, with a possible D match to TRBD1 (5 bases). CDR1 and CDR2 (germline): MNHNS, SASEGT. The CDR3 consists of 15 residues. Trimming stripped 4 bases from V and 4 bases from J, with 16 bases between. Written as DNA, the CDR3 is TGTGCCAGCAGTGTCTGGCCCGGGGCTTCCTATGGCTACACCTTC. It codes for CASSVWPGASYGYTF.

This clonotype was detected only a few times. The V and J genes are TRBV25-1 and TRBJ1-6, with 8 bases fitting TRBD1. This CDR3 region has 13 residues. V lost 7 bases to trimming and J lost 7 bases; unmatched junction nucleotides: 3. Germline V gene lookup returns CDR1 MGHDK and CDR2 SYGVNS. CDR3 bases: TGTGCCAGCAAGGACAGGGCGAATTCACCCCTCCACTTT. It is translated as CASKDRANSPLHF.

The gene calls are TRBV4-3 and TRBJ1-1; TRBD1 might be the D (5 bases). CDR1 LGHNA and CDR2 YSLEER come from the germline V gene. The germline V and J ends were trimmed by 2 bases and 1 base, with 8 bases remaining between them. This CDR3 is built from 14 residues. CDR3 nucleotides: TGCGCCAGCAGCCAACGGACAACGAACACTGAAGCTTTCTTT. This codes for CASSQRTTNTEAFF.

CDR3 loop: CSARDPSRLAGSYEQYF. CDR3 coding DNA: TGCAGTGCTAGAGACCCTTCTCGTCTAGCGGGATCCTACGAGCAGTACTTC. The chain carries TRBV20-1 and TRBJ2-7; 9 bases are a match to TRBD2. CDR3 length: 17 residues. The germline CDR1 and CDR2 sequences are DFQATT and SNEGSKA (reference sequence). The V and J ends lost 0 bases and 1 base, in that order; junction bases with no gene match: 10.

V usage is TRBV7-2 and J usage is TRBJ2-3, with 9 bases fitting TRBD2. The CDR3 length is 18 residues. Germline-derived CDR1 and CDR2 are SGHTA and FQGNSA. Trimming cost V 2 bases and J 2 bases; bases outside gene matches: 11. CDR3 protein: CASSLRRSSGVSTDTQYF. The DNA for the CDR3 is TGTGCCAGCAGCTTAAGGCGGTCTAGCGGGGTTTCCACAGATACGCAGTATTTT.

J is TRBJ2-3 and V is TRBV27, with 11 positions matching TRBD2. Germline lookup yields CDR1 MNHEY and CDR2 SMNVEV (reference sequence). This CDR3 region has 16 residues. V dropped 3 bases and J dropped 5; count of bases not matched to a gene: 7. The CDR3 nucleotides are TGTGCCAGCAGTTTCCAACTAGCGGGAGCGGGAGATACGCAGTATTTT. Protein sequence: CASSFQLAGAGDTQYF.

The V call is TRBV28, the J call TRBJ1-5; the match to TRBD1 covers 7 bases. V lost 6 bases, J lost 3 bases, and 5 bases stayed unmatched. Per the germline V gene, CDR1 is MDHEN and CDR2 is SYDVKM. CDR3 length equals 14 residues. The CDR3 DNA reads TGTGCCAGCAGCCCCGACAGGGCCAATCAGCCCCAGCATTTT. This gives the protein CASSPDRANQPQHF.

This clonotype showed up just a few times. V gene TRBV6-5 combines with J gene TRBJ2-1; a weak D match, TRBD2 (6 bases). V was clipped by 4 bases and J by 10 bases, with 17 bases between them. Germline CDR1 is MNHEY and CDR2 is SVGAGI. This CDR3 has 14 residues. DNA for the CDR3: TGTGCCAGCAGTTTCGCGGAGGGACCCGGAGAGCAGTTCTTC. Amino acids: CASSFAEGPGEQFF.

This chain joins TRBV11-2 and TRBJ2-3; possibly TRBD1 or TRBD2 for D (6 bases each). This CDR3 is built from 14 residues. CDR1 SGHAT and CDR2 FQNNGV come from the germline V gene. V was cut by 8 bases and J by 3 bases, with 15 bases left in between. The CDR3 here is CASDRGPMTDTQYF. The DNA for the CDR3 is TGTGCCAGCGACCGGGGGCCAATGACAGATACGCAGTATTTT.

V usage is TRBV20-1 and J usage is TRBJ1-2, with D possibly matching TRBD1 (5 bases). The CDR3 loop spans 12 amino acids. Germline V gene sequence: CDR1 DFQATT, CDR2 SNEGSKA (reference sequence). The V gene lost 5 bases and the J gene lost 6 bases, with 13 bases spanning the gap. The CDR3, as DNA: TGCAGTGCTCGGAGGGACGGGGATGGCTACACCTTC. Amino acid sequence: CSARRDGDGYTF.

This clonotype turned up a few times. Here the CDR3 reads CASSLSTMGGYGYTF. CDR3 DNA sequence: TGTGCCAGCAGCTTATCAACAATGGGGGGGTATGGCTACACCTTC. The rearrangement uses TRBV7-2 and TRBJ1-2; D is perhaps TRBD1 (5 bases). V was cut by 2 bases and J by 5 bases, with 15 bases left in between. CDR1 and CDR2 from the germline V gene are SGHTA and FQGNSA. The CDR3 totals 15 residues.

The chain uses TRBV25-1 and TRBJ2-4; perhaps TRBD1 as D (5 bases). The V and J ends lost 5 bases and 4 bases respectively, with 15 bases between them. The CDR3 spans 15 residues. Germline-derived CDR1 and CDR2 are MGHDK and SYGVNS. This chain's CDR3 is CASSPHGPGKNIQYF. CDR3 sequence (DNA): TGTGCCAGCAGTCCACATGGTCCAGGGAAAAACATTCAGTACTTC.

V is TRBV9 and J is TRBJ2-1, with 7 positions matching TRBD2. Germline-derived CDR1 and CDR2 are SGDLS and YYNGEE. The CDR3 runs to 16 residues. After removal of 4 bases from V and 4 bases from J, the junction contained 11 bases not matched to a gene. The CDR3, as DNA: TGTGCCAGCAGCAGAACCGGGACTACCTTATACAATGAGCAGTTCTTC. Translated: CASSRTGTTLYNEQFF.

The CDR3 loop is CASSPRDRGWNQPQHF. The DNA of the CDR3 is TGTGCCAGCAGCCCTAGGGACAGGGGTTGGAATCAGCCCCAGCATTTT. This chain connects TRBV7-2 to TRBJ1-5, with 10 bases aligning to TRBD1. The CDR3 consists of 16 residues. V was clipped by 5 bases and J by 4 bases; unmatched bases: 8. Germline V lookup: CDR1 SGHTA, CDR2 FQGNSA. Filled out from reference TRBV7-2 and TRBJ1-5, the complete variable domain reads GAGVSQSPSNKVTEKGKDVELRCDPISGHTALYWYRQSLGQGLEFLIYFQGNSAPDKSGLPSDRFSAERTGGSVSTLTIQRTQQEDSAVYLCASSPRDRGWNQPQHFGDGTRLSIL.

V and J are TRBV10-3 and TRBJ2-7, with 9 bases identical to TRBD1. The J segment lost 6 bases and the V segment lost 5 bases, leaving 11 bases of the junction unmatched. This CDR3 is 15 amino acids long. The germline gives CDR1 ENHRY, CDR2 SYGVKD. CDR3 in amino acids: CAISNKQGADGEQYF. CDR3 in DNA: TGTGCCATCAGTAATAAACAGGGGGCGGATGGCGAGCAGTACTTC.

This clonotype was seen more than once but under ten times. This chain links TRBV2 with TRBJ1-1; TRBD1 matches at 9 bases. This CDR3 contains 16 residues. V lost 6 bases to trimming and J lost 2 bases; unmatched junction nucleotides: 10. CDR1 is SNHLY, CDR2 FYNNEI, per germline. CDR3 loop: CASRAPSTGGNTEAFF. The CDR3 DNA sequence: TGTGCCAGCAGAGCACCGTCCACAGGGGGCAACACTGAAGCTTTCTTT.

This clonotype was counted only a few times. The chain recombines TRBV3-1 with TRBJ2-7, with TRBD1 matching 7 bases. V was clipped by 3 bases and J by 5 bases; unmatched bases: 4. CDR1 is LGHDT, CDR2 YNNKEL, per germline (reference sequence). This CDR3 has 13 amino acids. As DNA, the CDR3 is TGTGCCAGCAGCCACGACAGGGCGAACGAGCAGTACTTC. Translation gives CASSHDRANEQYF.